This T cell receptor (beta chain) came from a study of cytomegalovirus exposure and HLA in healthy donors. As for the study in general: Earlier, 100 million or so unique TCR beta sequences were recovered from 170 million or so T cells by an analysis.

60 Vbeta and 13 Jbeta primers were used in PCR. Here immunoSEQ multiplex PCR was the method, and the copy in TCRdb shows in-frame clones only, minus some. The data contain about 160,000 clones, 75% to 85% of them singletons. CDR1 and CDR2 from the germline V gene are SEHNR and FQNEAQ (reference sequence). Trimming cost V 2 bases and J 6 bases, with 10 bases left between them. This CDR3 is 14 amino acids long. Material for sequencing was PBMCs. The chain is built from TRBV7-9 and TRBJ2-2; D not certain. The receptor was isolated from a female donor in good health and CMV-seronegative. Written as DNA, the CDR3 is TGTGCCAGCAGCTTAATCATCGCGGCCGGGGAGCTGTTTTTT. It translates to CASSLIIAAGELFF.